Following are 27 T cell receptor beta chains from one sample sequenced in a study of T-cell memory formation after mild COVID-19. TCRdb used MiXCR to reprocess the 5' RACE reads, holding one entry per CDR3 protein. The sample consists of 410,000 or so distinct CDR3 sequences, less than 25% of them appearing once. The specimen was PBMCs or a T cell subset sorted from them (not recorded which). These receptors were obtained from an adult woman who had mild COVID-19 (a few samples of this study predate the infection). Cell type and time point are not known.

The table lists this clonotype with a few counts. The CDR3 DNA sequence: TGCAGCGTGGGGGACAGGAGAAGTAAGGGGCAGTTCTTC. This gives the protein CSVGDRRSKGQFF. The rearrangement joins TRBV29-1 to TRBJ2-1, with 8 nucleotides matching TRBD1. The germline V gene has CDR1 SQVTM and CDR2 ANQGSEA. V gave up 6 bases and J gave up 12 bases; unmatched junction bases: 13. This CDR3 has 13 amino acids.

The chain recombines TRBV20-1 with TRBJ2-2; 10 nucleotides align to TRBD2. The junction had 29 bases not matched to a gene; V was cut back by 1 base and J by 6 bases. The CDR3 is 23 residues long. Germline loops: CDR1 DFQATT, CDR2 SNEGSKA (reference sequence). CDR3 nucleotides: TGCAGTGCTAGAGGCCAATATAATCACGACCGGCTTACTAGCGGGGTGGCTTCCGGGGAGCTGTTTTTT. Translating it yields CSARGQYNHDRLTSGVASGELFF.

V gene TRBV7-8 combines with J gene TRBJ2-1, with 12 positions matching TRBD2. This CDR3 has 16 amino acids. Germline CDR1 and CDR2: SGHVS and FQNEAQ. V was clipped by 4 bases and J by 6 bases; unmatched bases: 7. This CDR3 reads CASSSLLAGGPNEQFF. CDR3 coding DNA: TGTGCCAGCAGCTCGTTACTAGCGGGAGGACCCAATGAGCAGTTCTTC.

This clonotype was counted between two and nine times. The DNA for the CDR3 is TGCAGCGTTCTAATCGGGCAGGGGGGCACTGAAGCTTTCTTT. Its translation is CSVLIGQGGTEAFF. The gene calls are TRBV29-1 and TRBJ1-1; TRBD1 matches at 7 bases. Looked up from germline, CDR1 is SQVTM and CDR2 is ANQGSEA. The CDR3 extends over 14 amino acids. V shed 5 bases, J shed 4 bases, and the junction held 10 bases outside the gene matches. Looking up the rest from reference TRBV29-1 and TRBJ1-1 gives the full variable domain: SAVISQKPSRDICQRGTSLTIQCQVDSQVTMMFWYRQQPGQSLTLIATANQGSEATYESGFVIDKFPISRPNLTFSTLTVSNMSPEDSSIYLCSVLIGQGGTEAFFGQGTRLTVV.

The V and J genes are TRBV3-1 and TRBJ2-7, with D perhaps assigned TRBD1 or TRBD2 (5 bases each). Germline V gene sequence: CDR1 LGHDT, CDR2 YNNKEL (reference sequence). V was shortened by 0 bases and J by 7 bases, with 19 bases between the two germline ends. This CDR3 comprises 16 residues. The CDR3: CASSQDFGARLREQYF. The DNA of the CDR3 is TGTGCCAGCAGCCAAGATTTCGGGGCGCGATTACGAGAGCAGTACTTC.

The sample holds one count of this clonotype. This chain links TRBV20-1 with TRBJ2-1; D unclear. Trimming removed 0 bases at V and 3 bases at J, with 15 bases between. CDR3 length: 16 amino acids. Germline CDR1 DFQATT, CDR2 SNEGSKA (reference sequence). The CDR3 DNA follows: TGCAGTGCTAGAGATCTCGCCTCCGAGGTCTACAATGAGCAGTTCTTC. It is translated as CSARDLASEVYNEQFF.

The chain is built from TRBV4-3 and TRBJ2-1; D is unclear. In germline, CDR1 is LGHNA, CDR2 YSLEER. The CDR3 has 15 residues. V was shortened by 0 bases and J by 9 bases, with 15 bases between the two germline ends. CDR3 residues: CASSQDRAGPGEQFF. The CDR3 region has the DNA TGCGCCAGCAGCCAAGACCGGGCCGGGCCGGGTGAGCAGTTCTTC.

V and J are TRBV12-3 or TRBV12-4 and TRBJ2-7; a weak D match, TRBD2 (5 bases). This CDR3 has 14 amino acids. V lost 3 bases to trimming and J lost 6 bases, with 15 bases between them. CDR3 region: CASSLVRGYSEQYF. The CDR3 coding sequence is TGTGCCAGCAGTTTGGTACGCGGGTACAGCGAGCAGTACTTC.

This chain joins TRBV28 and TRBJ2-7, with TRBD2 as a possible D gene (6 bases). The CDR3 is made up of 14 amino acids. V was pared by 6 bases and J by 4 bases, with 16 bases between. Germline-derived CDR1 and CDR2 are MDHEN and SYDVKM. The DNA of the CDR3 is TGTGCCAGCAGATCAAGACTAGGCCAATACGAGCAGTACTTC. Protein product: CASRSRLGQYEQYF.

This chain uses TRBV15 with TRBJ2-7; a possible D gene is TRBD2 (6 bases). The germline CDR1 and CDR2 sequences are LNHNV and YYDKDF (reference sequence). This CDR3 has 16 amino acids. V was shortened by 0 bases and J by 0 bases, with 12 bases between the two germline ends. In DNA, the CDR3 is TGTGCCACCAGCAGAGATATCGGGAGTATCTCCTACGAGCAGTACTTC. Amino acid sequence: CATSRDIGSISYEQYF.

This clonotype was seen a handful of times. The V call is TRBV5-1, the J call TRBJ2-7; tentatively, D is TRBD2 (6 bases). The V end was cut by 0 bases, the J end by 4 bases, with 14 bases between. The CDR3 loop spans 15 amino acids. Per germline, CDR1 SGHRS and CDR2 YFSETQ. The CDR3 region has the DNA TGCGCCAGCAGCTTGGCCACCGGGAGTACTTACGAGCAGTACTTC. This translates into CASSLATGSTYEQYF. Complete variable domain (other parts from reference TRBV5-1 and TRBJ2-7): KAGVTQTPRYLIKTRGQQVTLSCSPISGHRSVSWYQQTPGQGLQFLFEYFSETQRNKGNFPGRFSGRQFSNSRSEMNVSTLELGDSALYLCASSLATGSTYEQYFGPGTRLTVT.

The chain combines TRBV7-3 with TRBJ2-3, with D possibly called TRBD1 or TRBD2 (5 bases each). This CDR3 has 12 amino acids. V lost 6 bases to trimming and J lost 4 bases, with 8 bases between them. Germline loops: CDR1 SGHTA, CDR2 FQGTGA. CDR3 coding DNA: TGTGCCAGCAGTGGGGGTGCAGATACGCAGTATTTT. Translation gives CASSGGADTQYF.

There are a few counts of this clonotype. The chain joins TRBV4-1 to TRBJ2-3; 14 nucleotides agree with TRBD2. CDR1 is MGHRA, CDR2 YSYEKL, per germline. V lost 1 base to trimming and J lost 0 bases; unmatched junction nucleotides: 0. There are 17 residues in the CDR3. The CDR3 DNA follows: TGCGCCAGCAGCCAAGGGACTAGCGGGGGGAGCACAGATACGCAGTATTTT. Its translation: CASSQGTSGGSTDTQYF.

Only a few counts were recorded for this clonotype. The chain has TRBV4-2 and TRBJ2-7; D possibly matches TRBD1 or TRBD2 (5 bases each). V was cut by 0 bases and J by 3 bases, with 12 bases left in between. CDR1 LGHNA and CDR2 YNFKEQ come from the germline V gene. CDR3 length equals 15 residues. This chain's CDR3 is CASSQDETGRYEQYF. The CDR3 coding sequence is TGTGCCAGCAGCCAAGATGAAACGGGGCGCTACGAGCAGTACTTC.

This chain joins TRBV27 and TRBJ2-1, with D perhaps matching TRBD1 (6 bases). Per the germline V gene, CDR1 is MNHEY and CDR2 is SMNVEV (reference sequence). The germline V and J ends were trimmed by 7 bases and 7 bases, with 17 bases remaining between them. The CDR3 runs to 14 residues. CDR3 nucleotides: TGTGCCAGCACCGGGCTAGCAAGGGGGAATGAGCAGTTCTTC. Its protein product is CASTGLARGNEQFF.

The chain carries TRBV7-9 and TRBJ2-2; 9 bases are shared with TRBD1. V lost 8 bases, J lost 3 bases, and 4 bases stayed unmatched. The CDR3 spans 14 residues. Germline V gene data show CDR1 as SEHNR and CDR2 as FQNEAQ (reference sequence). Here the CDR3 reads CASGGQGYTGELFF. DNA for the CDR3: TGTGCCAGCGGCGGACAGGGGTACACCGGGGAGCTGTTTTTT.

A few counts support this clonotype. The rearrangement uses TRBV2 and TRBJ1-1; TRBD1 might be the D (5 bases). Germline CDR1 SNHLY, CDR2 FYNNEI. Trimming took off 0 bases at V and 11 bases at J, with 13 bases between the two ends. The CDR3 has 13 residues. This CDR3 is CASSEALQGDAFF. The CDR3 coding sequence is TGTGCCAGCAGTGAAGCGCTTCAGGGAGACGCTTTCTTT.

This clonotype was observed a handful of times. The chain joins TRBV4-1 to TRBJ2-1; 9 bases are a match to TRBD2. The CDR3 spans 16 residues. The V and J ends lost 2 bases and 7 bases, in that order; junction bases with no gene match: 9. Germline V gives CDR1 MGHRA, CDR2 YSYEKL. This CDR3 is CASSQPKAGGVNEQFF. The CDR3, as DNA: TGCGCCAGCAGCCAACCCAAAGCGGGGGGCGTAAATGAGCAGTTCTTC.

The chain joins TRBV12-3 or TRBV12-4 to TRBJ2-3; D is unclear. The CDR3 length is 15 residues. Deletions cut 2 bases from V and 4 bases from J, with 13 bases between. The CDR3 DNA follows: TGTGCCAGCAGTTTATTTGGGCTCCGGTCAGATACGCAGTATTTT. This encodes CASSLFGLRSDTQYF.

This clonotype showed up just a few times. The chain joins TRBV3-1 to TRBJ2-4; D is uncertain. Per the germline V gene, CDR1 is LGHDT and CDR2 is YNNKEL (reference sequence). V was trimmed by 1 base and J by 0 bases, leaving 7 bases between them. This CDR3 is built from 15 residues. This CDR3 reads CASSQGLLAKNIQYF. The CDR3 DNA is TGTGCCAGCAGCCAAGGACTTTTAGCCAAAAACATTCAGTACTTC. The whole variable domain, filled in from reference TRBV3-1 and TRBJ2-4, reads DTAVSQTPKYLVTQMGNDKSIKCEQNLGHDTMYWYKQDSKKFLKIMFSYNNKELIINETVPNRFSPKSPDKAHLNLHINSLELGDSAVYFCASSQGLLAKNIQYFGAGTRLSVL.

This clonotype was observed a few times. The V and J genes are TRBV11-2 and TRBJ2-7; the D gene is possibly TRBD1 (5 bases). With 3 bases removed from V and 3 bases from J, the gap between germline ends came to 9 bases. The CDR3 length is 13 residues. Germline V gene lookup returns CDR1 SGHAT and CDR2 FQNNGV. The CDR3, as DNA: TGTGCCAGCAGCTTGAACGGACACTACGAGCAGTACTTC. This sequence encodes CASSLNGHYEQYF.

The chain has TRBV12-3 or TRBV12-4 and TRBJ2-5; tentative D call: TRBD2 (5 bases). Trimming took off 3 bases at V and 4 bases at J, with 18 bases between the two ends. This CDR3 comprises 16 residues. The CDR3 protein is CASSLNSGSNGETQYF. Here the CDR3 DNA reads TGTGCCAGCAGTTTGAATAGTGGGAGTAACGGAGAGACCCAGTACTTC.

This sequence joins TRBV7-2 and TRBJ1-1; TRBD1 is a possible D gene (5 bases). The CDR3 is 14 amino acids. Germline assignment: CDR1 SGHTA and CDR2 FQGNSA. V was trimmed by 1 base and J by 4 bases, leaving 10 bases between them. In nucleotides, the CDR3 is TGTGCCAGCAGCTTAGATCAGGGAATCACTGAAGCTTTCTTT. Its translation: CASSLDQGITEAFF.

A few counts support this clonotype. The chain joins TRBV24-1 to TRBJ2-1; 8 nucleotides agree with TRBD2. CDR3 size: 13 residues. V shed 5 bases and J 7 bases; nucleotides not matched to a gene: 3. In germline, CDR1 is KGHDR, CDR2 SFDVKD. This CDR3 is CATSAPGGNEQFF. In nucleotides, the CDR3 is TGTGCCACCAGTGCCCCGGGAGGGAATGAGCAGTTCTTC.

The V and J genes are TRBV5-1 and TRBJ1-1; TRBD1 is a possible D gene (5 bases). The CDR3 contains 14 residues. Between the trimmed V and J ends, which lost 5 bases and 3 bases, there was a span of 14 bases. Germline lookup yields CDR1 SGHRS and CDR2 YFSETQ. CDR3 in DNA: TGCGCCAGCAGTGTCTTGGGCAGGGACACTGAAGCTTTCTTT. Translation: CASSVLGRDTEAFF.

The rearrangement links TRBV5-6 to TRBJ1-4; D gene ambiguous. Trimming cost V 4 bases and J 0 bases, with 7 bases left between them. Germline CDR1 and CDR2: SGHDT and YYEEEE. The length of the CDR3 is 14 residues. DNA of the CDR3: TGTGCCAGCAGCCGCAGCGCAACTAATGAAAAACTGTTTTTT. This translates into CASSRSATNEKLFF.

The genes are TRBV5-4 and TRBJ2-1, with a tentative D call TRBD1 (6 bases). The CDR3 has 13 residues. CDR1 SGHNT and CDR2 YYREEE come from the germline V gene (reference sequence). V gave up 0 bases and J gave up 10 bases, with 11 bases separating them. The CDR3 loop is CASSLVETGEQFF. CDR3 DNA: TGTGCCAGCAGCTTGGTAGAGACAGGAGAGCAGTTCTTC.